The 19 T cell receptor beta chains presented below share a single source sample, sequenced in a study of response to subunit inactivated influenza vaccine. TCRdb used MiXCR to reprocess the RT-PCR reads, holding one entry per CDR3 protein. The table records approximately 290,000 distinct CDR3 sequences, 22% of them present only once. The sample was PBMCs from blood, taken approximately 20 months after vaccination. Receptors were obtained from a man aged 45 to 75 who received an inactivated influenza vaccine.

This chain connects TRBV12-3 or TRBV12-4 to TRBJ1-6; D uncertain. Trimming stripped 3 bases from V and 9 bases from J, with 12 bases between. This CDR3 has 14 amino acids. CDR3 sequence: CASSLRAASSPLHF. The CDR3 DNA is TGTGCCAGCAGTTTGCGGGCAGCTAGTTCACCCCTCCACTTT.

This clonotype occurred a few times. The chain uses TRBV7-9 and TRBJ1-2; possible D gene TRBD1, 5 bases. Germline CDR1 SEHNR, CDR2 FQNEAQ (reference sequence). The V and J ends lost 0 bases and 2 bases respectively, with 13 bases between them. The length of the CDR3 is 16 residues. The DNA for the CDR3 is TGTGCCAGCAGCTTAGCCTGGGCAGGGATAAACTATGGCTACACCTTC. This sequence encodes CASSLAWAGINYGYTF.

The chain uses TRBV10-3 and TRBJ1-2, with D uncertain. The CDR3 is made up of 17 amino acids. Trimming shortened V by 0 bases and J by 4 bases, and 18 bases separated the two germline ends. Per germline, CDR1 ENHRY and CDR2 SYGVKD. The DNA for the CDR3 is TGTGCCATCAGTGAGTCGACTACAGCGCCACTTTTCTATGGCTACACCTTC. It encodes CAISESTTAPLFYGYTF.

The chain couples TRBV2 to TRBJ2-1, with 16 bases lining up with TRBD2. Trimming took 7 bases from V and 8 from J; bases not matched to a gene: 8. The CDR3 is made up of 16 amino acids. Germline values: CDR1 SNHLY, CDR2 FYNNEI. CDR3 sequence: CASTFGTSGGVYEQFF. DNA for the CDR3: TGTGCCAGCACCTTCGGGACTAGCGGGGGGGTATATGAGCAGTTCTTC.

V usage is TRBV5-1 and J usage is TRBJ1-2; weak D call: TRBD1 (6 bases). Germline V gene sequence: CDR1 SGHRS, CDR2 YFSETQ. Trimming removed 2 bases from V and 8 bases from J, with 19 bases in between. The CDR3 is made up of 15 amino acids. In DNA form, the CDR3 reads TGCGCCAGCAGCTTACATCCGGTCCGAGGGGGAGGCTACACCTTC. Its protein is CASSLHPVRGGGYTF.

The chain employs TRBV4-2 and TRBJ1-1; maybe TRBD1 (5 bases). Deletions cut 6 bases from V and 1 base from J, with 9 bases between. The CDR3 totals 13 residues. Germline loops: CDR1 LGHNA, CDR2 YNFKEQ. CDR3 bases: TGTGCCAGCAGTGGGGGAACGAACACTGAAGCTTTCTTT. It encodes CASSGGTNTEAFF.

J is TRBJ2-3 and V is TRBV19; 9 nucleotides line up with TRBD2. The CDR3 consists of 16 residues. CDR1 LNHDA and CDR2 SQIVND come from the germline V gene (reference sequence). The ends lost 4 bases at V and 0 bases at J; junction bases unmatched: 5. The CDR3 sequence is CASSKSGGISTDTQYF. CDR3 DNA: TGTGCCAGTAGTAAGAGCGGGGGGATTAGCACAGATACGCAGTATTTT.

The J gene is TRBJ2-1, the V gene TRBV3-1; D is unresolved. Trimming took off 2 bases at V and 0 bases at J, with 8 bases between the two ends. This CDR3 is built from 15 residues. CDR1 is LGHDT, CDR2 YNNKEL, per germline (reference sequence). CDR3 DNA sequence: TGTGCCAGCAGCCAACCTATCAGCTCCTACAATGAGCAGTTCTTC. Its translation is CASSQPISSYNEQFF.

J is TRBJ2-5 and V is TRBV29-1, with unresolved D. The V gene lost 6 bases and the J gene lost 11 bases, with 16 bases spanning the gap. The CDR3 spans 11 residues. Germline CDR1 SQVTM, CDR2 ANQGSEA. The CDR3 loop is CSVRTVDRQYF. The CDR3 region has the DNA TGCAGCGTCCGAACGGTCGATAGACAGTACTTC.

This clonotype came up a few times. The chain employs TRBV14 and TRBJ1-4, with D hard to call. This CDR3 has 17 residues. Germline V gene sequence: CDR1 SGHDN, CDR2 FVKESK. Trimming removed 1 base at V and 0 bases at J, with 12 bases between. The CDR3 coding sequence is TGTGCCAGCAGCCAAGGAAAGGGTTATGCAACTAATGAAAAACTGTTTTTT. Amino acids: CASSQGKGYATNEKLFF. Full variable domain (outside the CDR3, taken from reference TRBV14 and TRBJ1-4): EAGVTQFPSHSVIEKGQTVTLRCDPISGHDNLYWYRRVMGKEIKFLLHFVKESKQDESGMPNNRFLAERTGGTYSTLKVQPAELEDSGVYFCASSQGKGYATNEKLFFGSGTQLSVL.

This clonotype came up a few times. CDR3 loop: CASYLTKGGEAFF. The DNA of the CDR3 is TGCGCCAGCTACTTAACCAAGGGAGGTGAAGCTTTCTTT. The V call is TRBV5-1, the J call TRBJ1-1, with D unresolved. The germline CDR1 and CDR2 sequences are SGHRS and YFSETQ. The V end lost 7 bases, the J end lost 7 bases, and 17 bases lay between the germline ends. CDR3 length: 13 amino acids.

CDR3 bases: TGCAGTGCTAGCGCAGAGTCTTGGGGCACTGAAGCTTTCTTT. Translation gives CSASAESWGTEAFF. The chain recombines TRBV20-1 with TRBJ1-1, with D unresolved. The germline CDR1 and CDR2 sequences are DFQATT and SNEGSKA (reference sequence). Trimming stripped 3 bases from V and 4 bases from J, with 15 bases between. The CDR3 sequence is 14 residues long.

This clonotype was seen only a few times. The chain couples TRBV6-1 to TRBJ1-5, with no clear D. This CDR3 region has 16 residues. V lost 4 bases and J 1 base, leaving 14 bases between the germline ends. Germline V gene data show CDR1 as MNHNS and CDR2 as SASEGT. CDR3 sequence (DNA): TGTGCCAGCAGTGCCACCCAGGAGGGAAGCAATCAGCCCCAGCATTTT. Its translation is CASSATQEGSNQPQHF.

This chain uses TRBV20-1 with TRBJ2-3, with D maybe TRBD1 (5 bases). V lost 0 bases and J 2 bases, leaving 15 bases between the germline ends. CDR3 length equals 16 residues. Germline CDR1 is DFQATT and CDR2 is SNEGSKA (reference sequence). The CDR3 nucleotides are TGCAGTGCTAGAGATCGACAGTCCTACCCCACAGATACGCAGTATTTT. Translating gives CSARDRQSYPTDTQYF.

This sequence joins TRBV11-1 and TRBJ2-7, with D hard to call. V lost 2 bases, J lost 5 bases, and 10 bases lay in between. Germline V gives CDR1 SGHAT, CDR2 FQDESV (reference sequence). This CDR3 spans 13 amino acids. In DNA, the CDR3 is TGTGCCAGCAGCTTATTTAGGTCAAACGAGCAGTACTTC. Encoded protein: CASSLFRSNEQYF.

There are a few counts of this clonotype. V and J are TRBV28 and TRBJ1-2; 7 bases map to TRBD1. Per the germline V gene, CDR1 is MDHEN and CDR2 is SYDVKM. Trimming took 6 bases from V and 6 from J; bases not matched to a gene: 7. The CDR3 contains 13 residues. Written as DNA, the CDR3 is TGTGCCAGCAGCCGTACAGGGGTTAATGGCTACACCTTC. This gives the protein CASSRTGVNGYTF.

V and J are TRBV5-1 and TRBJ2-1; 15 bases are a match to TRBD2. The germline gives CDR1 SGHRS, CDR2 YFSETQ. The CDR3 consists of 17 residues. V shed 4 bases, J shed 2 bases, and the junction held 4 bases outside the gene matches. The CDR3 loop is CASSHGTSGGTYNEQFF. The DNA for the CDR3 is TGCGCCAGCAGCCACGGGACTAGCGGGGGGACCTACAATGAGCAGTTCTTC.

This clonotype was counted many times. The chain links TRBV3-1 to TRBJ1-2; D perhaps matches TRBD1 (5 bases). Germline CDR1 reads LGHDT; CDR2 reads YNNKEL (reference sequence). The ends were cut back, 2 bases at V and 3 bases at J, with 19 bases in the middle. The CDR3 loop spans 17 amino acids. The CDR3, as DNA: TGTGCCAGCAGCCAATTTGGGGACGGGGGTATAGACTATGGCTACACCTTC. It specifies CASSQFGDGGIDYGYTF.

The chain is built from TRBV6-2 or TRBV6-3 and TRBJ1-5; D gene unclear. The CDR3 totals 16 residues. Germline V gene lookup returns CDR1 MNHEY and CDR2 SVGEGT. Trimming cost V 2 bases and J 4 bases, with 15 bases left between them. Here the CDR3 reads CASSYGQAIINQPQHF. In DNA form, the CDR3 reads TGTGCCAGCAGTTACGGCCAGGCGATAATAAATCAGCCCCAGCATTTT.